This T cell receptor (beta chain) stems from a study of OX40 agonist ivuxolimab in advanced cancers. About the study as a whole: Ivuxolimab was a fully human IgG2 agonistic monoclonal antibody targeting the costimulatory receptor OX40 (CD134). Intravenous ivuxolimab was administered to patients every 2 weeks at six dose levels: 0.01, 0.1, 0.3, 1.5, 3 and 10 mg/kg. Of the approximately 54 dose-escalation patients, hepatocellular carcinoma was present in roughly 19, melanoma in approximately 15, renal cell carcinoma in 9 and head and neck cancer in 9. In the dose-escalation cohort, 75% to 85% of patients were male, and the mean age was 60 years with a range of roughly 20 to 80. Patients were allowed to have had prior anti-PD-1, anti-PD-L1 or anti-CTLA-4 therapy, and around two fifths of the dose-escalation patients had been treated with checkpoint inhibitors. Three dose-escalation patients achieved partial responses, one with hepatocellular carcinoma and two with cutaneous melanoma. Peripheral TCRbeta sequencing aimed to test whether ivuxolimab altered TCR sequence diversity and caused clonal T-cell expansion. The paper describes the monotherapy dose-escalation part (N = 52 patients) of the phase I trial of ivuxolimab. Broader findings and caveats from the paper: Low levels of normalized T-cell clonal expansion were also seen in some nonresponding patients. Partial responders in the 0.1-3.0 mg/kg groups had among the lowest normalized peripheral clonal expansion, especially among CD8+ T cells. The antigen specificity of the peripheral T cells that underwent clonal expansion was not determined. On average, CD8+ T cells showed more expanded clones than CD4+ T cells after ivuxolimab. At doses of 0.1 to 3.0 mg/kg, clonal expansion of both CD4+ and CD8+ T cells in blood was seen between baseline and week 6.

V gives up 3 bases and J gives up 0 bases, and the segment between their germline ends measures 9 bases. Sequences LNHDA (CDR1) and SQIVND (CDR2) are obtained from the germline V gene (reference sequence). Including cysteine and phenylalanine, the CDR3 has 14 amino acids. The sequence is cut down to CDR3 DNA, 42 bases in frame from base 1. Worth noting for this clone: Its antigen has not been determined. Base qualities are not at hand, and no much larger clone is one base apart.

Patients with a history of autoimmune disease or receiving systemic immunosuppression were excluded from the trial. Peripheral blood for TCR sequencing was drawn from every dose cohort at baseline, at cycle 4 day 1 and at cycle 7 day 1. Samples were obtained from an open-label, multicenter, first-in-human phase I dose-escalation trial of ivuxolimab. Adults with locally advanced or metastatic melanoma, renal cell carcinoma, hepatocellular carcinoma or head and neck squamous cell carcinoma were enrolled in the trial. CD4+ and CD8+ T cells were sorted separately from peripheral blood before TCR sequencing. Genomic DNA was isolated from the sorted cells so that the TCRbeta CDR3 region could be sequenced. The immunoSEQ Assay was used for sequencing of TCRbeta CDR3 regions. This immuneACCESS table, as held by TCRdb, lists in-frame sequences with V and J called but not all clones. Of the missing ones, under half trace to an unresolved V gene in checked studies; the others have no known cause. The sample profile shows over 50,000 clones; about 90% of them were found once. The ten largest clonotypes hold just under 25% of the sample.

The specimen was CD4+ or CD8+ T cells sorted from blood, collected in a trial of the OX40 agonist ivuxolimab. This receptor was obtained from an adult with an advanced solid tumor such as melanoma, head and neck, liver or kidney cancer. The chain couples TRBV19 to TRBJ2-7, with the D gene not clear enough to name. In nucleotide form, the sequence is TGTGCCAGTAGTATCGAGGCGGCCTCCTACGAGCAGTACTTC. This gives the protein CASSIEAASYEQYF. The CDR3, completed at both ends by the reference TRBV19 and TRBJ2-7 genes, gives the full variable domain DGGITQSPKYLFRKEGQNVTLSCEQNLNHDAMYWYRQDPGQGLRLIYYSQIVNDFQKGDIAEGYSVSREKKESFPLTVTSAQKNPTAFYLCASSIEAASYEQYFGPGTRLTVT.